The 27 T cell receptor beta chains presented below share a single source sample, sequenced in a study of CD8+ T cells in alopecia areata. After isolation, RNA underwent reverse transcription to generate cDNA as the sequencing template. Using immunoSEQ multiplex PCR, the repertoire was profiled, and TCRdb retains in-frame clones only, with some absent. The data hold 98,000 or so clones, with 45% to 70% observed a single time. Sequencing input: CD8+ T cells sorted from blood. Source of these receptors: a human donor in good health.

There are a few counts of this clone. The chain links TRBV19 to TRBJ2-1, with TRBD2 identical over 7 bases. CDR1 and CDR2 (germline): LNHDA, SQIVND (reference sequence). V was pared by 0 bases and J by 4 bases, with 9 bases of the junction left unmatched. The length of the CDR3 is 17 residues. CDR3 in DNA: TGTGCCAGTAGTATAGATTTCGCCAGCGGGGCGTACAATGAGCAGTTCTTC. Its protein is CASSIDFASGAYNEQFF. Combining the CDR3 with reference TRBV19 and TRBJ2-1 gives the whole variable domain DGGITQSPKYLFRKEGQNVTLSCEQNLNHDAMYWYRQDPGQGLRLIYYSQIVNDFQKGDIAEGYSVSREKKESFPLTVTSAQKNPTAFYLCASSIDFASGAYNEQFFGPGTRLTVL.

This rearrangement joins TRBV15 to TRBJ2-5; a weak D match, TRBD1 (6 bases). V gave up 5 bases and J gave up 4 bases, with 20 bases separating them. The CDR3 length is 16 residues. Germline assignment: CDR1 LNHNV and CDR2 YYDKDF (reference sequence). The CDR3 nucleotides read TGTGCCACCAGCGGCTACAGGGAGATCCAGGGAGAGACCCAGTACTTC. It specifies CATSGYREIQGETQYF. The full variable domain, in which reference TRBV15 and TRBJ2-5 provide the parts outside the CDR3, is DAMVIQNPRYQVTQFGKPVTLSCSQTLNHNVMYWYQQKSSQAPKLLFHYYDKDFNNEADTPDNFQSRRPNTSFCFLDIRSPGLGDTAMYLCATSGYREIQGETQYFGPGTRLLVL.

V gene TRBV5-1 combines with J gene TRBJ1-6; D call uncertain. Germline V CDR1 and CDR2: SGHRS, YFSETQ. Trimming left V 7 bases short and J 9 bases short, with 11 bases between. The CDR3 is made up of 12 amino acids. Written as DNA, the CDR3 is TGCGCCAGCCCTCGGGGAACTTCACCCCTCCACTTT. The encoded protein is CASPRGTSPLHF.

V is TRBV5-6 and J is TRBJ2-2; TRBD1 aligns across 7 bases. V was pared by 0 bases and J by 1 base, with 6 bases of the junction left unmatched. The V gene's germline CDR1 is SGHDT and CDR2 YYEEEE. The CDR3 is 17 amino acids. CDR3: CASSLAFRTGNTGELFF. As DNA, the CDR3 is TGTGCCAGCAGCTTGGCGTTTCGGACAGGGAACACCGGGGAGCTGTTTTTT.

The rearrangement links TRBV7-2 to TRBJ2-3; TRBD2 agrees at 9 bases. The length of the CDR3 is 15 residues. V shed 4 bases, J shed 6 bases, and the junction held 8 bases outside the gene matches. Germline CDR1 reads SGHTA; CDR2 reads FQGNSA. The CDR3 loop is CASSYSGGLGDTQYF. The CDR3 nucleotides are TGTGCCAGCAGCTACAGCGGGGGGCTGGGGGATACGCAGTATTTT.

This chain's CDR3 is CASSYSGRGTGELFF. CDR3 DNA sequence: TGTGCCAGCAGTTACTCGGGCAGGGGGACCGGGGAGCTGTTTTTT. This chain uses TRBV6-6 with TRBJ2-2; 7 nucleotides align to TRBD1. Germline trimming cut 0 bases from V and 5 bases from J; bases unmatched to any gene: 3. CDR1 and CDR2 (germline): MNHNY, SVGAGI (reference sequence). There are 15 residues in the CDR3.

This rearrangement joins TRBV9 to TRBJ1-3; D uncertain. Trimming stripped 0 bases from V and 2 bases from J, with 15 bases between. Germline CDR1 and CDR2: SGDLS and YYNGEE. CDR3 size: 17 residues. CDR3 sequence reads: CASSVGSRGRPGNTIYF. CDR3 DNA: TGTGCCAGCAGCGTAGGGTCCCGAGGGAGACCTGGAAACACCATATATTTT.

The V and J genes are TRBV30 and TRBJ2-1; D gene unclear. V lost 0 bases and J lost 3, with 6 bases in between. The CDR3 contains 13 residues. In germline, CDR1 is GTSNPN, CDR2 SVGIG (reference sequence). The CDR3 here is CAWSVTDYNEQFF. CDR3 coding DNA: TGTGCCTGGAGTGTAACCGACTACAATGAGCAGTTCTTC.

CDR3 in amino acids: CASSPGQGNYHEQYF. The CDR3, as DNA: TGCGCCAGCAGCCCCGGACAGGGGAATTACCACGAGCAGTACTTC. The chain links TRBV4-1 to TRBJ2-7; TRBD1 matches at 9 bases. Germline V gives CDR1 MGHRA, CDR2 YSYEKL. The CDR3 sequence is 15 residues long. J lost 5 bases, V lost 4 bases, and 9 bases had no gene match.

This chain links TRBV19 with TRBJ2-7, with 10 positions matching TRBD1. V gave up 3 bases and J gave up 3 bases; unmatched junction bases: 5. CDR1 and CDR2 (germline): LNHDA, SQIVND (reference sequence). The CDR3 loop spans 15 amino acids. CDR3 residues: CASSIQTGGGYEQYF. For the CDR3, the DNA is TGTGCCAGTAGTATTCAGACAGGGGGCGGCTACGAGCAGTACTTC.

The DNA of the CDR3 is TGTGCCAGCAGTAAGACAGGGCCGTATGGCTACACCTTC. This codes for CASSKTGPYGYTF. The V call is TRBV6-6, the J call TRBJ1-2; 7 bases match TRBD1. V trimming: 5 bases; J trimming: 5 bases; junction bases outside the gene matches: 5. Germline V lookup: CDR1 MNHNY, CDR2 SVGAGI (reference sequence). CDR3 length: 13 amino acids.

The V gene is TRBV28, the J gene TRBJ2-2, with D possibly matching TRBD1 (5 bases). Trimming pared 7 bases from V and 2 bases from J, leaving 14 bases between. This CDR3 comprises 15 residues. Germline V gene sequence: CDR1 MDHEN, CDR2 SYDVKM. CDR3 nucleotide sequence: TGTGCCAGCATCGGCCAGGGTGGAAACACCGGGGAGCTGTTTTTT. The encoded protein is CASIGQGGNTGELFF.

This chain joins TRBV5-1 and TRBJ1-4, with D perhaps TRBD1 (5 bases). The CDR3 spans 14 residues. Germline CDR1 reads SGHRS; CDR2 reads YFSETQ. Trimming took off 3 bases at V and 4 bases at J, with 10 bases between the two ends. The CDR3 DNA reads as TGCGCCAGCAGCTCCCGGGGGGGTAATGAAAAACTGTTTTTT. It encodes CASSSRGGNEKLFF. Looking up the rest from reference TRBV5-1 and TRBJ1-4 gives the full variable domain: KAGVTQTPRYLIKTRGQQVTLSCSPISGHRSVSWYQQTPGQGLQFLFEYFSETQRNKGNFPGRFSGRQFSNSRSEMNVSTLELGDSALYLCASSSRGGNEKLFFGSGTQLSVL.

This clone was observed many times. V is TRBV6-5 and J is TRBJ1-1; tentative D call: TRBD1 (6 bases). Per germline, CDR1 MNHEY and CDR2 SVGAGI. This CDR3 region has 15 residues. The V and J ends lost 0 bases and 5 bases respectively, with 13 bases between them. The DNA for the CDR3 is TGTGCCAGCAGTTACTCACCAGGGGAGAGGACTGAAGCTTTCTTT. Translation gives CASSYSPGERTEAFF.

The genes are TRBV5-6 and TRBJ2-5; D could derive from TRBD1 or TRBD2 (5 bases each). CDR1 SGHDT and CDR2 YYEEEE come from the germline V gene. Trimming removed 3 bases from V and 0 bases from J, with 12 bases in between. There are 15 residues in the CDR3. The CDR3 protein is CASSWDLNDQETQYF. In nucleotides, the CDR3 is TGTGCCAGCAGCTGGGACCTCAATGACCAAGAGACCCAGTACTTC.

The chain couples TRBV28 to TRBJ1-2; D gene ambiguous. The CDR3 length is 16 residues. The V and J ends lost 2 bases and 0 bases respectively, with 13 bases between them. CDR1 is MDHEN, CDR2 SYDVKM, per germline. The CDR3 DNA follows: TGTGCCAGCAGTTTAAGAGCAGGAGAAACTAACTATGGCTACACCTTC. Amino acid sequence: CASSLRAGETNYGYTF.

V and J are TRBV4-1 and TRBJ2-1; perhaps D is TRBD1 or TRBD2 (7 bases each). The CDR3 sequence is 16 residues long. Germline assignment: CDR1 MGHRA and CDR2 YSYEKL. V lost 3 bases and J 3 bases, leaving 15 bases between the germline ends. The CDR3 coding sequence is TGCGCCAGCAGCCACCCGGCAGGGGGGGGCTACAATGAGCAGTTCTTC. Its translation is CASSHPAGGGYNEQFF.

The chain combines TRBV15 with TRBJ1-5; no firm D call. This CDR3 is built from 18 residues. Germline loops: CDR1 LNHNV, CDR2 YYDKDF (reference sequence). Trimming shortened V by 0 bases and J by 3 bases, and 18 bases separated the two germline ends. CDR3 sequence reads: CATSRDRGGKGLNQPQHF. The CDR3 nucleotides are TGTGCCACCAGCAGAGATCGGGGAGGGAAGGGCCTCAATCAGCCCCAGCATTTT.

The CDR3 nucleotides read TGTGCCAGCAGTTTGCCCGGAGGGAAAGAGACCCAGTACTTC. Its protein is CASSLPGGKETQYF. V gene TRBV28 combines with J gene TRBJ2-5; the D gene is possibly TRBD2 (6 bases). Germline V gene sequence: CDR1 MDHEN, CDR2 SYDVKM. The CDR3 runs to 14 residues. V was trimmed by 3 bases and J by 3 bases, leaving 11 bases between them.

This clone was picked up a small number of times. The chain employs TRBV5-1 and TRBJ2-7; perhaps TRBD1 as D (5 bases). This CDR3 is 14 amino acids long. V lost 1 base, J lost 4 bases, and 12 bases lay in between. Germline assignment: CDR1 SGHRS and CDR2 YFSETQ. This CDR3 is CASSLIGQGYEQYF. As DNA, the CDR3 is TGCGCCAGCAGCTTGATTGGGCAGGGTTACGAGCAGTACTTC. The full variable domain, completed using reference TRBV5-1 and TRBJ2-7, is KAGVTQTPRYLIKTRGQQVTLSCSPISGHRSVSWYQQTPGQGLQFLFEYFSETQRNKGNFPGRFSGRQFSNSRSEMNVSTLELGDSALYLCASSLIGQGYEQYFGPGTRLTVT.

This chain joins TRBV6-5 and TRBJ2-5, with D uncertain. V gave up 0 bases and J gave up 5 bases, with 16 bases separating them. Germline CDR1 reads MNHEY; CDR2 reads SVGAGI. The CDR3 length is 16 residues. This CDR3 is CASSYSTGSTRETQYF. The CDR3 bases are TGTGCCAGCAGTTACTCGACGGGTTCAACTCGGGAGACCCAGTACTTC.

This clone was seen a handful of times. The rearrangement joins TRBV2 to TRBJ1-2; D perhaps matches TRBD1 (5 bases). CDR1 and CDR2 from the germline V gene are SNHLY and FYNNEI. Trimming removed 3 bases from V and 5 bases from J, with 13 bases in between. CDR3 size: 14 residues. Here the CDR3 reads CASSESEGRYGYTF. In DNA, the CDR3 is TGTGCCAGCAGTGAGAGCGAGGGGCGGTATGGCTACACCTTC.

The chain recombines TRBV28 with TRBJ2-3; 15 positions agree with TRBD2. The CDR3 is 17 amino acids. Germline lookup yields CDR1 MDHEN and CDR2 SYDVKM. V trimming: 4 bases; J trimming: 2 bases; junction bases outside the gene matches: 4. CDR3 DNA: TGTGCCAGCAGTTGGACTAGCGGGGGGGCCTTCACAGATACGCAGTATTTT. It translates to CASSWTSGGAFTDTQYF.

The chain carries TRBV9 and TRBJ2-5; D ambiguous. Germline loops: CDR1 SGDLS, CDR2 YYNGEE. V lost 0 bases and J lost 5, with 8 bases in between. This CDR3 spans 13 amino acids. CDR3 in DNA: TGTGCCAGCAGCGTAGAAATAGACGAGACCCAGTACTTC. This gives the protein CASSVEIDETQYF. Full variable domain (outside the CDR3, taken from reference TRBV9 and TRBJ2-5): DSGVTQTPKHLITATGQRVTLRCSPRSGDLSVYWYQQSLDQGLQFLIQYYNGEERAKGNILERFSAQQFPDLHSELNLSSLELGDSALYFCASSVEIDETQYFGPGTRLLVL.

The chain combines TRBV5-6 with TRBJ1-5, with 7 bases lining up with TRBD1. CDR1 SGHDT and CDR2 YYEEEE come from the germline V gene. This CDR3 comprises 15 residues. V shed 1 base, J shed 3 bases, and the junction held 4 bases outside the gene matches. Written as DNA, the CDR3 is TGTGCCAGCAGCTTGACAGGGGACCTCAATCAGCCCCAGCATTTT. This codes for CASSLTGDLNQPQHF.

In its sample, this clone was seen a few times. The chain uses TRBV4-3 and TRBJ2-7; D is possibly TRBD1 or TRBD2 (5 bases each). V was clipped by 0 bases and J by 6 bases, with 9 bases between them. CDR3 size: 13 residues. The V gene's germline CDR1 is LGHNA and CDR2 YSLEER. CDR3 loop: CASSQEGVSEQYF. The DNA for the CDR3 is TGCGCCAGCAGCCAAGAGGGGGTGAGCGAGCAGTACTTC.

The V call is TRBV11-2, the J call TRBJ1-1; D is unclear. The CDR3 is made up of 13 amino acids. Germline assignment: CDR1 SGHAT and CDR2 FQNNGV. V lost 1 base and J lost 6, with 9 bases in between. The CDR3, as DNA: TGTGCCAGCAGCTTAGCGGGGAAGTCTGAAGCTTTCTTT. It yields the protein CASSLAGKSEAFF. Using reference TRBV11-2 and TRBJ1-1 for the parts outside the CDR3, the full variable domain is EAGVAQSPRYKIIEKRQSVAFWCNPISGHATLYWYQQILGQGPKLLIQFQNNGVVDDSQLPKDRFSAERLKGVDSTLKIQPAKLEDSAVYLCASSLAGKSEAFFGQGTRLTVV.